This T cell receptor (beta chain) was sequenced in a study of blood T cell repertoires in COVID-19. The CDR3 consists of 14 residues. The V and J ends lost 5 bases and 9 bases, in that order; junction bases with no gene match: 4. Germline lookup yields CDR1 SGHVS and CDR2 FQNEAQ. Sequenced by immunoSEQ multiplex PCR; TCRdb stores in-frame clones only, minus some. The repertoire holds around 220,000 clones, with 70% to 85% as singletons. V gene TRBV7-8 combines with J gene TRBJ1-6; 10 nucleotides line up with TRBD1. Sequencing was carried out using peripheral blood. The receptor comes from a woman aged 40-49 years with active or convalescent COVID-19. CDR3 sequence: CASSPRQGASPLHF. CDR3 bases: TGTGCCAGCAGCCCGAGACAGGGGGCTTCACCCCTCCACTTT.